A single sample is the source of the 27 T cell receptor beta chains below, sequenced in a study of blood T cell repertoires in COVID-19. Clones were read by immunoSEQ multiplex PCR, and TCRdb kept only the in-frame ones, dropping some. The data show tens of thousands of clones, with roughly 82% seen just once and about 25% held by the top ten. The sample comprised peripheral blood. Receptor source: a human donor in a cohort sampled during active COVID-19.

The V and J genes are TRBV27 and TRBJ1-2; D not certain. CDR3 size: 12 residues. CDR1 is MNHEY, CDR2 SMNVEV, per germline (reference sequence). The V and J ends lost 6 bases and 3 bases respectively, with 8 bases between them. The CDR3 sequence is CASRREDYGYTF. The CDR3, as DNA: TGTGCCAGCAGGCGAGAGGACTATGGCTACACCTTC.

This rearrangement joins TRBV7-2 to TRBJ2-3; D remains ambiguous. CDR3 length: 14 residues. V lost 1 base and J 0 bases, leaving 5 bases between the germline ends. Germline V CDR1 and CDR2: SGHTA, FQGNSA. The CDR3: CASSLVGSTDTQYF. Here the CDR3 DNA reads TGTGCCAGCAGCTTAGTGGGCAGCACAGATACGCAGTATTTT.

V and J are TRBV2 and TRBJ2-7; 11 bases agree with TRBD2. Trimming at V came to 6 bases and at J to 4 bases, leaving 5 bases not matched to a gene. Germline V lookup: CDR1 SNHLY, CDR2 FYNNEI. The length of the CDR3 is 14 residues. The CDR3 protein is CASRATSGVYEQYF. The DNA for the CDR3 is TGTGCCAGCAGAGCGACTAGCGGGGTTTACGAGCAGTACTTC.

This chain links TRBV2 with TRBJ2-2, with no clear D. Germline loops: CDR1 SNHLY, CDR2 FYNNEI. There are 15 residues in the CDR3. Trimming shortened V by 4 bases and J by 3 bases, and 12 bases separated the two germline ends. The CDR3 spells CASSGSTSDTGELFF. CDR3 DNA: TGTGCCAGCAGTGGTAGCACCTCAGACACCGGGGAGCTGTTTTTT.

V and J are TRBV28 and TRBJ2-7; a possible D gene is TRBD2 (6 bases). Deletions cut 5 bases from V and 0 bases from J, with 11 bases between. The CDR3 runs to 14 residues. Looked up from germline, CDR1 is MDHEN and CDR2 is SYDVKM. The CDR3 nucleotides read TGTGCCAGCAGTGGTCACGGGAGCTCCTACGAGCAGTACTTC. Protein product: CASSGHGSSYEQYF.

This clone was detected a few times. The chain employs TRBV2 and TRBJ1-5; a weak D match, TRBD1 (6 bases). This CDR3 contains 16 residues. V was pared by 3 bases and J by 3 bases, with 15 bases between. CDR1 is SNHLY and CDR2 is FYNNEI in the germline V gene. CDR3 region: CASSELGAIVNQPQHF. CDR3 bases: TGTGCCAGCAGTGAGCTGGGGGCGATCGTCAATCAGCCCCAGCATTTT.

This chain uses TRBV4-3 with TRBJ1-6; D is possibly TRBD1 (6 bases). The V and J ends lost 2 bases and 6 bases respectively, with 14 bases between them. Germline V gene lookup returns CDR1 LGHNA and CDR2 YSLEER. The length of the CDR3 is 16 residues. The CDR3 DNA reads TGCGCCAGCAGCCAAAACGACAGGACTCCTAATTCACCCCTCCACTTT. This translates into CASSQNDRTPNSPLHF.

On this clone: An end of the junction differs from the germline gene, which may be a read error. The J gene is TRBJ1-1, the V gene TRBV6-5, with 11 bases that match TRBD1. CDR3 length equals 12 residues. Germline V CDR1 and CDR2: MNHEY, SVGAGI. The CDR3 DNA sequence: TGTGCCAGCAGTTACACGGGACAGGGGGGAATCTTT. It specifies CASSYTGQGGIF.

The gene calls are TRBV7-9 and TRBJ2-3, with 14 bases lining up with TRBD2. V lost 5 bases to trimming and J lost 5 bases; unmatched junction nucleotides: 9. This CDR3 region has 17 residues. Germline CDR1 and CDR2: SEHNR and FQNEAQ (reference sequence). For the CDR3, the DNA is TGTGCCAGCAGCCCGGGGACTAGCGGGAGTTCAAAAGATACGCAGTATTTT. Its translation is CASSPGTSGSSKDTQYF.

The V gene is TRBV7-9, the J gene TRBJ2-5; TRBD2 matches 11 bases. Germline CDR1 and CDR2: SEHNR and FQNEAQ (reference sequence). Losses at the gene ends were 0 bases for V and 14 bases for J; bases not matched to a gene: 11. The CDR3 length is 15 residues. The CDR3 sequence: CASSLAETTSGVLYF. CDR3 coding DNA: TGTGCCAGCAGCTTAGCTGAAACGACTAGCGGGGTCCTTTACTTC.

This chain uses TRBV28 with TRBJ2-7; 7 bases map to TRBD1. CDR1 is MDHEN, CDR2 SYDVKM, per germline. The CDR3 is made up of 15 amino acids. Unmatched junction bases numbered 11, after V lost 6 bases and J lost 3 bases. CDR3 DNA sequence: TGTGCCAGCAGCCCCCCGCGACAGGGAAACTACGAGCAGTACTTC. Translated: CASSPPRQGNYEQYF.

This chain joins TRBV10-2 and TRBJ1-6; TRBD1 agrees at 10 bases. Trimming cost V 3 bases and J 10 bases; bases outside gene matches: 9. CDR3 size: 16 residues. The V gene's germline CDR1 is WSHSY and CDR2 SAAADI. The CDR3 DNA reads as TGCGCCAGCAGTGACCCTGGGACAGGGGTTGACTCACCCCTCCACTTT. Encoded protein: CASSDPGTGVDSPLHF.

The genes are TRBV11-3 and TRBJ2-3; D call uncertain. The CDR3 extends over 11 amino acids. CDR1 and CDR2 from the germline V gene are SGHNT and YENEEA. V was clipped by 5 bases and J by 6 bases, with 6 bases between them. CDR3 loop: CASSNSDTQYF. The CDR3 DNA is TGTGCCAGCAGCAACAGTGATACGCAGTATTTT.

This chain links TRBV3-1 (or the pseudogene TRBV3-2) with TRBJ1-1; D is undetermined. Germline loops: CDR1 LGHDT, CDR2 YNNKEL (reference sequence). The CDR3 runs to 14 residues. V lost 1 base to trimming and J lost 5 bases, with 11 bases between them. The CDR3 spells CASSQAGLGTEAFF. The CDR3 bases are TGTGCCAGCAGCCAAGCGGGGTTGGGGACTGAAGCTTTCTTT.

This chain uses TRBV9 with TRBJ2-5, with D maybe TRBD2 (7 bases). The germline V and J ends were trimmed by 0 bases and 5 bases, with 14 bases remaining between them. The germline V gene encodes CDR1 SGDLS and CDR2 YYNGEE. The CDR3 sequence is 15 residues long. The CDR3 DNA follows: TGTGCCAGCAGCGTAGCTACGGGGGGCGGGGAGACCCAGTACTTC. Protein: CASSVATGGGETQYF.

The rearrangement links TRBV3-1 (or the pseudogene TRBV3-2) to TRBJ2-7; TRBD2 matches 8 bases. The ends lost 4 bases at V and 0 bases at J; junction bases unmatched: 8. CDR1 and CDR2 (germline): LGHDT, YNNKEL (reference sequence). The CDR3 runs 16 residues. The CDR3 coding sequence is TGTGCCAGCAGCCCTTCGGGAGGGCCGAGCTCCTACGAGCAGTACTTC. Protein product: CASSPSGGPSSYEQYF.

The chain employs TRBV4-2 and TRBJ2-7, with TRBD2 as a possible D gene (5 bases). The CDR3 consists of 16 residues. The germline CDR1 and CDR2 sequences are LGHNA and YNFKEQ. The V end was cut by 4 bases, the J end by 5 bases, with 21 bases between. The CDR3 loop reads CASSLGLSGANHEQYF. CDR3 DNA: TGTGCCAGCAGCCTCGGGTTGAGCGGAGCGAACCACGAGCAGTACTTC.

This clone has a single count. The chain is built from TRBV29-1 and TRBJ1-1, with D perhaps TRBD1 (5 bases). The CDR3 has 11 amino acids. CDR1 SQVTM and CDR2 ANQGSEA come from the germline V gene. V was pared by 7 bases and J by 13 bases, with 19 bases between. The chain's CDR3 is CSALDGQGVFF. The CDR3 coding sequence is TGCAGCGCCCTAGATGGGCAGGGTGTTTTCTTT.

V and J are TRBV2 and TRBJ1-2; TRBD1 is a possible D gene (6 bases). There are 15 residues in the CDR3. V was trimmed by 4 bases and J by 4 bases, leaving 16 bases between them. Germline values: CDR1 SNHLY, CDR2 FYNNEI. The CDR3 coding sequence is TGTGCCAGCAGTGCAAATGGGGGCGGAATCTATGGCTACACCTTC. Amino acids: CASSANGGGIYGYTF.

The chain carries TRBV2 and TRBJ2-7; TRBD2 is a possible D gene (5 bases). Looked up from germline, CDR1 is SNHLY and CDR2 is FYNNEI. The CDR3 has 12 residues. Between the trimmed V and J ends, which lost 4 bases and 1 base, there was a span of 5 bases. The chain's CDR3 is CASSGESYEQYF. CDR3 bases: TGTGCCAGCAGTGGGGAGTCCTACGAGCAGTACTTC.

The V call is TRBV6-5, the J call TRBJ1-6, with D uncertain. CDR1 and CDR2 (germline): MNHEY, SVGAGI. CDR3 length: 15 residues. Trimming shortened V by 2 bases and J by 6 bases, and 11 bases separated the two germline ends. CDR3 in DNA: TGTGCCAGCAGTTACCAGCAGCGGGGTAATTCACCCCTCCACTTT. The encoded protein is CASSYQQRGNSPLHF.

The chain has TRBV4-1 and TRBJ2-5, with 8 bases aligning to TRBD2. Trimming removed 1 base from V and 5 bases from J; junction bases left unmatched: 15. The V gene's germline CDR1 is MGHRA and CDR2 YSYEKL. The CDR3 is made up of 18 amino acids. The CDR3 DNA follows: TGCGCCAGCAGCCAAGGGTTTAGCGGGGACCCGGGGGTGGAGACCCAGTACTTC. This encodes CASSQGFSGDPGVETQYF.

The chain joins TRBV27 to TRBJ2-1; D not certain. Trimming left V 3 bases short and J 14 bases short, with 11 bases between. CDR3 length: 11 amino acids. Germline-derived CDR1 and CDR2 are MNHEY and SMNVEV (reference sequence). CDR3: CASSFQSQEFF. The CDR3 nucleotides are TGTGCCAGCAGTTTCCAGAGTCAGGAGTTCTTC.

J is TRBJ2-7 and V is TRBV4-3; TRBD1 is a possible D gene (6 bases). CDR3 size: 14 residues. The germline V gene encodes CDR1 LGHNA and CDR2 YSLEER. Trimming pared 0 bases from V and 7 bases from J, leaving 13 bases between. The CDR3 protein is CASSQDVGTGEQYF. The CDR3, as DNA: TGCGCCAGCAGCCAAGATGTGGGAACAGGGGAGCAGTACTTC.

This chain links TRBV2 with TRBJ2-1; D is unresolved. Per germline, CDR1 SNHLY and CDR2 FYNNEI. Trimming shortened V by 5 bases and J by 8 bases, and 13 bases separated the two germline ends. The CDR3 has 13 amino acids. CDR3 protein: CASSPISVHEQFF. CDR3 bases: TGTGCCAGCAGTCCAATTTCAGTTCATGAGCAGTTCTTC.

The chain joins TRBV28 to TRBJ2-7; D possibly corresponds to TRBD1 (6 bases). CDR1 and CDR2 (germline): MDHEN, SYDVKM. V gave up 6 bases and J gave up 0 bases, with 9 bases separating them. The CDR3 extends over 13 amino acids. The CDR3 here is CASRRTASYEQYF. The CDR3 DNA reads TGTGCCAGCAGGAGGACAGCCTCCTACGAGCAGTACTTC.

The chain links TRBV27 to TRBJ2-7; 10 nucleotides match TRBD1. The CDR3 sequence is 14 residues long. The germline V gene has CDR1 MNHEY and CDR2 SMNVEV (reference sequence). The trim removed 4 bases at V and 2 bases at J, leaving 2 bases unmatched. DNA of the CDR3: TGTGCCAGCAGTTCGGGACAGGGGCCCTACGAGCAGTACTTC. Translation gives CASSSGQGPYEQYF.